This T cell receptor beta chain was found in a study of cytomegalovirus exposure and HLA in healthy donors (TCRdb year 2017). Some background on the complete study: In an earlier analysis of some 550 of the donors, about 260 Gb of sequence data and 90 million to 120 million unique TCR beta sequences from approximately 180 million T cells were reported. Among roughly 400 genotyped donors of the cohort, an average of about 240,000 unique TCR beta nucleotide sequences were sequenced per donor, 15% to 20% of them non-productive. Rather than using new phenotypic data, the later analysis identified candidate immune exposures from TCR beta sequences and from how often those sequences occurred across donors. To predict cytomegalovirus infection status, the study brought together high-throughput TCR immunosequencing, statistical association of individual TCRs with disease status, and machine learning. The aim of the study was to test whether cataloging public T cell receptors could identify signatures of past pathogen exposure. Among the roughly 390 genotyped donors, around 79% belonged to the genetic ancestry cluster associated with self-reported Caucasian donors. All discovery cohort repertoires had been generated on a single sequencing platform. Several DR-DQ haplotypes were handled as single units for association and clustering because linkage in the cohort was strong. A later analysis re-examined previously published TCR beta repertoires from around 670 donors and added high-resolution HLA genotyping to investigate patterns of TCR occurrence. The number of donors typed differed by locus, with about 620-630 for A, B, C, DRB1 and DQB1, around 520 for DQA1, 600 to 610 for DPA1, and approximately 470 for DPB1. An early release covering roughly 600 HLA-typed donors comprised approximately 300 gigabases of sequencing data and approximately 85 million unique TCR sequences. Donor age, sex, ethnicity and CMV serostatus were compiled together with the repertoire data. HLA typing covered class I and class II loci at four-digit resolution. A later genetic analysis used genome-wide SNP genotypes for about 60% of the roughly 670 donors, treating that subset as a discovery cohort. To decide whether each TCR beta V gene segment behaved as functional or pseudogenic, an earlier analysis of some 540 of the donors relied on high-throughput TCR beta sequencing. The study used immunosequencing to profile the T cell repertoires of 666 subjects and linked those repertoires to cytomegalovirus serostatus. Along with the roughly 670-subject first cohort, a separate validation cohort of 120 different subjects was used.

The cohort consisted of 600 to 700 healthy bone marrow donors. All cohort members were sampled while nominally healthy, although unrecorded immune exposures were likely present. The donor tested CMV seronegative, placing the donor among the 352 seronegative members of the cohort. A peripheral blood sample was collected from each donor, and TCR beta sequencing was performed on peripheral blood mononuclear cells. Genomic DNA was extracted from the blood cell samples with the Qiagen DNeasy Blood Extraction Kit. In the case of this clone: Its target antigen remains unknown.

The CDR3 holds 13 amino acids from the cysteine to the phenylalanine. Only the CDR3 DNA is retained, 39 bases long and in frame from the first base. V is trimmed back by 6 bases and J by 8 bases, and the junction contains 8 bases that no gene match accounts for. Via the germline V gene (reference sequence), CDR1 is LNHDA and CDR2 SQIVND. Overall study results and their limits: Linkage disequilibrium might explain the correlated functional status among segregating V segments, but an unknown experimental factor could not be ruled out. Because counts were too low, seventeen rarely observed V segments, including chromosome 9 orphons, were excluded from the earlier analysis of a few hundred of the donors. The cohort was sequenced for TCR beta chains only, and without alpha or paired-chain data the features that could be detected were limited. In a later analysis, more than 15,000 TCR beta sequences were associated with specific HLA alleles at a false discovery rate of 0.05. In vitro tests confirmed that three of the cytomegalovirus-associated TCR beta chains recognize cytomegalovirus antigens. A further reported finding was that TCR beta sequences accurately predicted the HLA-A and HLA-B alleles for most subjects in the first cohort. In an earlier analysis of under 600 of the donors, most TCR beta V segments were observed in productive rearrangements about 90% or about 30% of the time, broadly matching IMGT annotations. A later analysis found that most CMV-associated TCR beta chains appeared HLA-restricted, with HLA associations seemingly driven largely by CMV exposure. Immune exposure information for the cohort was limited to CMV serostatus. In a later analysis, TCR association rates were found to vary across HLA loci, with the most associated TCRs seen for DRB1 alleles and the fewest for HLA-C alleles. A later analysis reported that several top co-occurrence clusters appeared linked to parvovirus B19, influenza, CMV and Epstein-Barr virus. A later genetic analysis reported fewer N-insertions in productive TCRs among donors in an Asian-associated ancestry cluster than the approximately 700-donor mean. The study listed 150 to 200 TCR beta chains as associated with cytomegalovirus. Because HLA typing was unavailable for some donors at each locus, only the typed subset was used in association tests. While some public TCRs were present in many individuals, most TCR sequences turned up only very rarely across donors. When HLA alleles, especially DR and DQ, strongly co-occurred, TCR associations were difficult to assign to individual alleles. The authors suggested that the approach could potentially be generalized to other disease states and immunological phenotypes. V-gene and J-gene trimming of TCR beta chains was associated with a missense DCLRE1C variant in a later genetic analysis, and the association was replicated in an independent cohort. The sequencing pipeline was judged likely to have produced a cluster of highly shared sequence variants as a technical artifact. In both the original and validation cohorts, the classifier was reported to diagnose cytomegalovirus status with high specificity and sensitivity. Compared with equally common non-associated chains, HLA-associated TCR beta chains in a later analysis were more clonally expanded and had lower generation probabilities. Roughly uniform sequencing depth across donors was assumed in presence/absence analyses, although this assumption may not hold. Because the 87-base-pair reads could not distinguish some IMGT-functional V segments, including TRBV6-2 and TRBV6-3, those segments were excluded.

The protocol used for the library was the immunoSEQ multiplex PCR assay. For the multiplex PCR, a mixture combining 60 forward primers for TCR Vbeta segments and 13 reverse primers for TCR Jbeta segments was used. Amplification of the CDR3 region of rearranged TCR beta genes was performed with a multiplex PCR assay on genomic DNA. The Illumina HiSeq System was used to sequence the amplified TCR beta libraries as 87-base-pair reads. Turning to the authors' computational methods: A later analysis counted 65 million to 90 million unique TCR beta chains across the 666 repertoires, and 10 million to 11 million of these chains were shared by at least two donors. To remove PCR and sequencing errors, raw reads were error-corrected and collapsed into unique sequences using a nearest-neighbor algorithm that merged closely related sequences. To assign V, D and J gene segments, CDR3 sequences were aligned to IMGT reference sequences. For a sequence to be retained, at least a six-nucleotide match to both a V gene segment and a J gene segment was required. A rearrangement counted as productive if the CDR3 had no stop codons and remained in frame with V and J, and every other rearrangement counted as non-productive. Following IMGT convention, CDR3 was defined as the stretch from the second conserved V-encoded cysteine up to the conserved J-encoded phenylalanine. Sequences without an unambiguous match to a single V gene segment were excluded from the earlier analysis of 450 to 750 of the donors. In an earlier analysis of several hundred of the donors, V segments were called functional above 56.7% productive rearrangements and were called segregating when the between-donor standard deviation exceeded 5%. A statistical classification framework was built to diagnose cytomegalovirus status from the catalog of TCR beta chain sequences. V and J gene assignment, in a later analysis, came from comparing TCR nucleotide sequences with IMGT/GENE-DB human TR gene sequences. In a later analysis, CDR3 sequences and most-parsimonious VDJ recombination scenarios were assigned using the TCRdist pipeline. A later analysis defined each TCR beta chain by its CDR3 amino acid sequence plus V-gene family, and excluded reads lacking a unique V-gene family. A later analysis removed 592 highly shared, low-generation-probability nucleotide sequences to deal with suspected cross-contamination and a sequencing artifact. In a later analysis, a clonal expansion index was calculated for each public chain from normalized within-repertoire ranks of inferred template counts. A later analysis computed generation probabilities with a VDJ recombination model fitted to out-of-frame rearrangements, and checked the results against IGoR. A later analysis scored TCR-TCR, TCR-HLA and TCR-CMV co-occurrence with hypergeometric tests, applying a repertoire-size bias correction to TCR pairs. False discovery rates were estimated in a later analysis by permuting HLA or CMV assignments 20 times. A later analysis grouped co-occurring TCRs with DBSCAN, adding TCRdist sequence similarity when clustering within HLA-allele-positive subsets. For co-occurrence clustering, repertoires with fewer than 30,000 or more than 120,000 public chains were excluded, along with four or five repertoires with anomalous nucleotide sharing. The table was pulled from immuneACCESS by TCRdb, which kept in-frame rearrangements only. Such tables lose some clones; where checked, under half of the loss comes from unresolved V genes, and the rest has no known cause. The V and J calls and clone size are taken from that table; D and trimming were inferred from the DNA. The sample table on file contains 150,000 or so clones. Around 1.5% of the sample rests with the top ten.

Sequenced: PBMCs. Recombination joined TRBV19 with TRBJ2-3; 7 central bases correspond to TRBD1. The receptor was isolated from a woman aged 50 to 65 in good health and CMV-seronegative. The CDR3 amino acid sequence is: CASRQGQYGTQYF. The nucleotide sequence reads TGTGCCAGTAGACAGGGGCAGTACGGTACGCAGTATTTT.